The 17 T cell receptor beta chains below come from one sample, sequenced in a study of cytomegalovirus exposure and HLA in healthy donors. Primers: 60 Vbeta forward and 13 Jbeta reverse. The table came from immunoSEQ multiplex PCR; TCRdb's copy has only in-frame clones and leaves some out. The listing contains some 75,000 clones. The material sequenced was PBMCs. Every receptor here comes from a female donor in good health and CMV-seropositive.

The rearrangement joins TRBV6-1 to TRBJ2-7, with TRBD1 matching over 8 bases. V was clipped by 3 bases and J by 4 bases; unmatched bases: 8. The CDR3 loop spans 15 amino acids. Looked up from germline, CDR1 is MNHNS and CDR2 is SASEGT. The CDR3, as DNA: TGTGCCAGCAGTGACCGATCCCGGACAGGGTACGAGCAGTACTTC. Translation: CASSDRSRTGYEQYF.

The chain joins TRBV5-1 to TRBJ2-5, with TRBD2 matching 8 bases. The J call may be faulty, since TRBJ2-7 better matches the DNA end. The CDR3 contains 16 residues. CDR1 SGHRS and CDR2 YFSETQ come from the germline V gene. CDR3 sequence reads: CASSSPPTSGQYEQYF. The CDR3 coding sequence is TGCGCCAGCAGCTCGCCTCCTACTAGCGGACAATACGAGCAGTACTTC.

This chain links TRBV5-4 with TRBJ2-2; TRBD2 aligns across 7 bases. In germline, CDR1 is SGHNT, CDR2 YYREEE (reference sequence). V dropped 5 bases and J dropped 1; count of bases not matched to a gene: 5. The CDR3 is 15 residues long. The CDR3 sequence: CASSLPSGNTGELFF. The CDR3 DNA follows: TGTGCCAGCAGTTTGCCTAGCGGGAACACCGGGGAGCTGTTTTTT.

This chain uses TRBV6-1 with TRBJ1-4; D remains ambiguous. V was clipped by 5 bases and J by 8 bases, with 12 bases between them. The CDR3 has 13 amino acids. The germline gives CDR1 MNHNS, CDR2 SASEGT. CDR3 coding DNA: TGTGCCAGCAGTCGTATAGGGAGGGAAAAACTGTTTTTT. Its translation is CASSRIGREKLFF.

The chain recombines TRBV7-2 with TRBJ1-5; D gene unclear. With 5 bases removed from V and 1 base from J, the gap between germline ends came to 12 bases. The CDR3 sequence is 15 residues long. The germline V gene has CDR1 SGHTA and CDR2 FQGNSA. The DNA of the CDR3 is TGTGCCAGCAGCCCGGATGGAGCGAGCAATCAGCCCCAGCATTTT. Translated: CASSPDGASNQPQHF. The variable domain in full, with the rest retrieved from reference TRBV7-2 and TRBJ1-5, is GAGVSQSPSNKVTEKGKDVELRCDPISGHTALYWYRQSLGQGLEFLIYFQGNSAPDKSGLPSDRFSAERTGGSVSTLTIQRTQQEDSAVYLCASSPDGASNQPQHFGDGTRLSIL.

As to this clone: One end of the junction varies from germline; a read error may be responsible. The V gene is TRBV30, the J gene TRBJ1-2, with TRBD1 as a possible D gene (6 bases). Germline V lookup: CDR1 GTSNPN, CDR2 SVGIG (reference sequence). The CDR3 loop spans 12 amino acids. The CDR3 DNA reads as TGTGCCCGGAGGAAGGGGGAAAATGGCTACACCTTC. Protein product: CARRKGENGYTF.

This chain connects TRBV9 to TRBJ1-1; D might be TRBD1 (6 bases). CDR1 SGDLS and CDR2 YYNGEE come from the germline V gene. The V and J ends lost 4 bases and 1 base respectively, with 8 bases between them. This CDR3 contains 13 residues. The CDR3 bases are TGTGCCAGCAGCCCGACAGGGAACACTGAAGCTTTCTTT. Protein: CASSPTGNTEAFF.

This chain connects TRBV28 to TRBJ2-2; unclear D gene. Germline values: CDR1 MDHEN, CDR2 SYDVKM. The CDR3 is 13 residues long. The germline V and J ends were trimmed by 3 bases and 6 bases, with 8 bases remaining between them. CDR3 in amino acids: CASSFVVPGELFF. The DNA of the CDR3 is TGTGCCAGCAGTTTCGTAGTACCCGGGGAGCTGTTTTTT. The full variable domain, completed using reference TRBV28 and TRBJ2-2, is DVKVTQSSRYLVKRTGEKVFLECVQDMDHENMFWYRQDPGLGLRLIYFSYDVKMKEKGDIPEGYSVSREKKERFSLILESASTNQTSMYLCASSFVVPGELFFGEGSRLTVL.

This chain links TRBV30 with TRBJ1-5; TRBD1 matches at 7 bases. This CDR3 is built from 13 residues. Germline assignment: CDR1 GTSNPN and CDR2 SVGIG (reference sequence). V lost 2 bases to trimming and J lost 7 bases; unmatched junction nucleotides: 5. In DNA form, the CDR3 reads TGTGCCTGGAGTATAGGGGGCCAACAGCCCCAGCATTTT. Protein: CAWSIGGQQPQHF.

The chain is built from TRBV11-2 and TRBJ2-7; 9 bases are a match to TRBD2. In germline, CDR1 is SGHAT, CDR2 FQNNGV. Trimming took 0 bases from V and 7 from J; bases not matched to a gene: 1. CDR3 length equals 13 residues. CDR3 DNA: TGTGCCAGCAGCTTAGAGACTAGCGGTGAGCAGTACTTC. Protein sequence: CASSLETSGEQYF.

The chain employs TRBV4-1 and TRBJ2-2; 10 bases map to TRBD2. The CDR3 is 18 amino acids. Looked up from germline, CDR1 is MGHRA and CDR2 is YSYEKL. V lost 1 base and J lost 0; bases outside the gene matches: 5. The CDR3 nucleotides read TGCGCCAGCAGCCAAGGGGGACTAGCGTTCGCGAACACCGGGGAGCTGTTTTTT. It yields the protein CASSQGGLAFANTGELFF.

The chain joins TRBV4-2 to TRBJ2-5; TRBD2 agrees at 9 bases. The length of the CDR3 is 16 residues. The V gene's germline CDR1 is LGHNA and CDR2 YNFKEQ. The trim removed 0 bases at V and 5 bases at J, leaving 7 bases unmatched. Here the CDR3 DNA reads TGTGCCAGCAGCCAAGAGGCAGCGGGGGGCGGTGAGACCCAGTACTTC. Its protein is CASSQEAAGGGETQYF.

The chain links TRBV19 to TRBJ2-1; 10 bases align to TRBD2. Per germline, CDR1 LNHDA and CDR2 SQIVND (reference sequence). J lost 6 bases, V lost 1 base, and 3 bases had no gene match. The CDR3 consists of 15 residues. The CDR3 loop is CASSIGTSGANEQFF. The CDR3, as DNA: TGTGCCAGTAGTATAGGGACTAGCGGAGCCAATGAGCAGTTCTTC.

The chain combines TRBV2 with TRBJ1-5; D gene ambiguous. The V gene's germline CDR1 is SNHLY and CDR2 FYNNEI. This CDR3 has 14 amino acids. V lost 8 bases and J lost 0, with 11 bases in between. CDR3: CASVRRNSNQPQHF. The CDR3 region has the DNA TGTGCCAGCGTCCGGAGGAATAGCAATCAGCCCCAGCATTTT.

This chain's CDR3 is CASSPRQGLDTEAFF. The DNA for the CDR3 is TGTGCCAGCAGCCCGAGACAGGGACTGGACACTGAAGCTTTCTTT. The J gene is TRBJ1-1, the V gene TRBV7-2; 7 bases match TRBD1. The ends lost 5 bases at V and 3 bases at J; junction bases unmatched: 9. The CDR3 spans 15 residues. Germline CDR1 is SGHTA and CDR2 is FQGNSA.

The CDR3 DNA sequence: TGTGCCAGCAGTGGGACAGGACGGACCGGGGAGCTGTTTTTT. Translating it yields CASSGTGRTGELFF. The genes are TRBV2 and TRBJ2-2, with 7 bases fitting TRBD1. The length of the CDR3 is 14 residues. Trimming took 4 bases from V and 5 from J; bases not matched to a gene: 4. Looked up from germline, CDR1 is SNHLY and CDR2 is FYNNEI.

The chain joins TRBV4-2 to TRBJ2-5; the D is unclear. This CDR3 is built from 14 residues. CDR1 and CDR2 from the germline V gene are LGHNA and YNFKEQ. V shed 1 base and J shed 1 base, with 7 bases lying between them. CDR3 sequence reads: CASSQGGSQETQYF. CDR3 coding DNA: TGTGCCAGCAGCCAAGGAGGCAGCCAAGAGACCCAGTACTTC.